This T cell receptor beta chain was sequenced for a study of blood T cell repertoires in COVID-19. Looking at the study overall: The samples span acute and convalescent COVID-19 from the United States, Italy and Spain. T cells, B-cell-depleted T cells, or PBMCs supplied cDNA or gDNA.

This CDR3 comprises 15 residues. CDR1 and CDR2 from the germline V gene are SGHDT and YYEEEE. V gave up 3 bases and J gave up 2 bases, with 15 bases separating them. Authors' analysis steps: The assay estimated nucleated cells by amplifying reference gene primers. Clones were read by immunoSEQ multiplex PCR, and TCRdb kept only the in-frame ones, dropping some. The D gene and trimming were derived from the DNA, and the V and J assignments and clone size from that table. The sample carries 120,000 or so clones, 82% recorded once. Source material: peripheral blood. This sequence joins TRBV5-6 and TRBJ2-7; D possibly corresponds to TRBD1 (5 bases). The receptor's source is a woman in her 70s with acute or convalescent COVID-19. CDR3 in amino acids: CASSSPGRVAYEQYV. The CDR3 region has the DNA TGTGCCAGCAGCTCCCCCGGCAGGGTCGCCTACGAGCAGTACGTC.